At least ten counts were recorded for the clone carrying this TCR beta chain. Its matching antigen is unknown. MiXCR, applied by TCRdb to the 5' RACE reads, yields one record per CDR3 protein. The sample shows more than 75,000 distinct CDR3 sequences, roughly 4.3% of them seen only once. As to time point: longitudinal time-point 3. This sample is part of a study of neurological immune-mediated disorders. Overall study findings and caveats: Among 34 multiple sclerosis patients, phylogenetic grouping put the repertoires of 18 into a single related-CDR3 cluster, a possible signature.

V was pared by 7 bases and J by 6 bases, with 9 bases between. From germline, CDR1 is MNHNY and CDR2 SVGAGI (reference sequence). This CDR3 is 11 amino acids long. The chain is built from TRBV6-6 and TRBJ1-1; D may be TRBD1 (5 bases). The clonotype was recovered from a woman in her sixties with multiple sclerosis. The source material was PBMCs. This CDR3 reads CASNEQAEAFF. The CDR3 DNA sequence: TGTGCCAGCAACGAACAGGCTGAAGCTTTCTTT.